These T cell receptor beta chains were read from a single sample in a study of cytomegalovirus exposure and HLA in healthy donors. Sequencing used immunoSEQ multiplex PCR; TCRdb keeps in-frame clones, though not all of them. In all, the sample yields around 100,000 clones. The sample taken for sequencing was PBMCs. These receptors all stem from a man under 40 in good health and CMV-seronegative. Both conserved end residues are part of each CDR3. The D gene is left open where the match is weak.

D gene	V gene	J gene	CDR3 protein	CDR3 DNA
TRBD1	TRBV7-2	TRBJ1-1	CASSLAAGGYHTEAFF	TGTGCCAGCAGCTTAGCAGCAGGGGGTTATCACACTGAAGCTTTCTTT
-	TRBV11-2	TRBJ2-2	CASSFREFTGELFF	TGTGCCAGCAGCTTCCGTGAGTTCACCGGGGAGCTGTTTTTT
-	TRBV27	TRBJ2-2	CASSLIGGGTGELFF	TGTGCCAGCAGTTTAATAGGGGGGGGGACCGGGGAGCTGTTTTTT
TRBD2	TRBV27	TRBJ2-2	CASSPTSGRGELFF	TGTGCCAGCAGTCCAACTAGCGGACGCGGGGAGCTGTTTTTT
-	TRBV7-2	TRBJ2-7	CASSLPNPYEQYF	TGTGCCAGCAGCTTACCCAACCCCTACGAGCAGTACTTC
-	TRBV4-2	TRBJ2-5	CASSPNSPTQYF	TGTGCCAGCAGCCCGAACTCTCCGACCCAGTACTTC
TRBD1	TRBV10-3	TRBJ2-7	CAIKAGTGRYEQYF	TGTGCCATCAAGGCGGGGACAGGGAGGTACGAGCAGTACTTC
TRBD2	TRBV30	TRBJ2-7	CAWRLMTSGYYEQYF	TGTGCCTGGCGGTTGATGACTAGCGGATACTACGAGCAGTACTTC
TRBD1	TRBV6-5	TRBJ2-5	CASNRGPQETQYF	TGTGCCAGCAACAGGGGACCCCAAGAGACCCAGTACTTC
-	TRBV29-1	TRBJ1-2	CSVLPRGGAYGYTF	TGCAGCGTTCTCCCACGGGGGGGAGCCTATGGCTACACCTTC
-	TRBV27	TRBJ2-6	CASKGVAAGANVLTF	TGTGCCAGCAAAGGCGTGGCGGCCGGGGCCAACGTCCTGACTTTC
TRBD1	TRBV5-6	TRBJ2-1	CASSSGTADYNEQFF	TGTGCCAGCAGCTCCGGGACAGCGGATTACAATGAGCAGTTCTTC
-	TRBV6-1	TRBJ2-7	CASSDQGGYEQYF	TGTGCCAGCAGTGATCAGGGTGGGTACGAGCAGTACTTC
-	TRBV18	TRBJ2-2	CASSRTAENTGELFF	TGTGCCAGCTCCAGGACAGCCGAGAACACCGGGGAGCTGTTTTTT
TRBD1	TRBV7-2	TRBJ2-7	CASSGDRTSSYEQYF	TGTGCCAGCAGCGGGGACAGGACGAGCTCCTACGAGCAGTACTTC
TRBD2	TRBV18	TRBJ2-5	CASSPPWRGQETQYF	TGTGCCAGCTCACCACCGTGGCGGGGGCAAGAGACCCAGTACTTC
TRBD2	TRBV6-1	TRBJ2-5	CATLSALAGYETQYF	TGTGCCACCCTCTCGGCCCTAGCGGGGTATGAGACCCAGTACTTC
-	TRBV6-6	TRBJ1-2	CASSSLQGSGYGYTF	TGTGCCAGCAGTTCACTCCAGGGATCTGGCTATGGCTACACCTTC
TRBD1	TRBV19	TRBJ2-3	CASSSQGGTDTQYF	TGTGCCAGTAGTAGCCAGGGGGGCACAGATACGCAGTATTTT
-	TRBV20-1	TRBJ2-1	CSAIRDIGFF	TGCAGTGCTATCCGGGACATCGGATTCTTC